This TCR beta chain was captured by sequencing in a study of blood T cells in healthy people across ages. The second PCR ran about 6 to 11 cycles with a sample-barcoded 5' primer and J-beta primers. One entry per CDR3 protein results from TCRdb running MiXCR on the 5' RACE reads. Seen here are hundreds of thousands of distinct CDR3 sequences, 46% observed once, and the top ten hold 15% to 20%. There are 16 residues in the CDR3. Trimming cost V 0 bases and J 4 bases; bases outside gene matches: 1. Germline assignment: CDR1 SEHNR and CDR2 FQNEAQ (reference sequence). Points on this clonotype: The antigen remains unidentified.

Those donating, healthy Caucasian individuals from Russia, were aged about 6 to 100. Study-wide findings and caveats: Unsorted PBMCs blocked a conclusive comparison of naive and antigen-experienced cells. Naive CD4+ cells and diversity were both higher in long-lived donors than in aged donors.

Material: blood. The receptor's source is a man older than 75 in good health. This chain joins TRBV7-9 and TRBJ2-2; 11 nucleotides agree with TRBD1. The DNA for the CDR3 is TGTGCCAGCAGCTTAGCCGGGACAGGGGGCACCGGGGAGCTGTTTTTT. Its protein product is CASSLAGTGGTGELFF.